The 11 T cell receptor beta chains presented below share a single source sample, sequenced in a study of blood T cell repertoires in COVID-19 (dated by TCRdb to the early 2020s). The method behind the library was the immunoSEQ multiplex PCR assay. TCRdb retrieved this table from immuneACCESS and kept in-frame rearrangements only. Not all clones are present; in checked studies, unresolved V genes account for under half, and no reason is known for the remainder. The sample table contains a few hundred thousand clones; only one count was recorded for approximately 88% of them. The ten largest clones represent around 2.8% of the sample. What was sequenced was peripheral blood. The receptors derive from a woman aged 30 to 39 with COVID-19, enrolled during active disease.

With regard to this clone: The junction differs from germline at one of its ends, possibly a read error. This rearrangement joins TRBV7-7 to TRBJ2-1, with D possibly called TRBD1 or TRBD2 (5 bases each). The germline V gene has CDR1 SSHAT and CDR2 FNYEAQ (reference sequence). This CDR3 is 16 amino acids long. The CDR3 DNA is TGTGCTAGCAGCTTAGAGGGGCCTCGGTGGGGCAATGAGCAGTTCTTC. Protein: CASSLEGPRWGNEQFF. The full variable domain, its missing parts supplied by reference TRBV7-7 and TRBJ2-1, is GAGVSQSPRYKVTKRGQDVTLRCDPISSHATLYWYQQALGQGPEFLTYFNYEAQPDKSGLPSDRFSAERPEGSISTLTIQRTEQRDSAMYRCASSLEGPRWGNEQFFGPGTRLTVL.

The chain joins TRBV12-3 or TRBV12-4 to TRBJ1-2, with a weak D call TRBD1 (5 bases). CDR3 length equals 12 residues. V shed 2 bases and J shed 6 bases, with 7 bases lying between them. The CDR3 spells CASSLSGNGYTF. The DNA of the CDR3 is TGTGCCAGCAGTTTATCAGGGAATGGCTACACCTTC.

The chain couples TRBV11-2 to TRBJ2-1, with TRBD2 matching 11 bases. The J segment lost 4 bases and the V segment lost 6 bases, leaving 8 bases of the junction unmatched. Germline lookup yields CDR1 SGHAT and CDR2 FQNNGV. The length of the CDR3 is 16 residues. The CDR3 coding sequence is TGTGCCAGCAGAGGATTAGCGGGAGGGGAATACAATGAGCAGTTCTTC. The encoded protein is CASRGLAGGEYNEQFF.

This chain links TRBV4-2 with TRBJ2-1; D possibly corresponds to TRBD1 (5 bases). The germline V and J ends were trimmed by 3 bases and 6 bases, with 15 bases remaining between them. CDR1 is LGHNA, CDR2 YNFKEQ, per germline. This CDR3 comprises 15 residues. Written as DNA, the CDR3 is TGTGCCAGCAGCCACGAGACCAGGGAACGCAATGAGCAGTTCTTC. Translating gives CASSHETRERNEQFF.

The chain has TRBV29-1 and TRBJ1-1; TRBD1 matches at 8 bases. The CDR3 loop spans 15 amino acids. Per germline, CDR1 SQVTM and CDR2 ANQGSEA. The V gene end was trimmed by 3 bases and the J gene end by 0 bases; junction bases not matched to a gene: 6. This CDR3 is CSVEVQGALNTEAFF. The CDR3 coding sequence is TGCAGCGTTGAGGTCCAGGGGGCTTTGAACACTGAAGCTTTCTTT.

This clone was observed a few times. The chain recombines TRBV12-1 with TRBJ2-5; the D call TRBD2 from the table was never checked on the DNA. TRBV12-1 is deemed a pseudogene. The CDR3 covers 14 residues. The CDR3 here is CASSPDRLHETQYF. CDR3 nucleotides: TGTGCCAGCAGCCCGGATCGACTCCACGAGACCCAGTACTTC.

The chain's CDR3 is CASSPKGQGIIYGYTF. As DNA, the CDR3 is TGTGCCAGCAGTCCGAAGGGACAGGGAATAATCTATGGCTACACCTTC. The J gene is TRBJ1-2, the V gene TRBV27; TRBD1 aligns across 9 bases. The CDR3 is 16 residues long. The germline V gene encodes CDR1 MNHEY and CDR2 SMNVEV (reference sequence). Trimming cost V 5 bases and J 4 bases; bases outside gene matches: 11.

V usage is TRBV19 and J usage is TRBJ2-3, with D maybe TRBD2 (6 bases). Germline CDR1 and CDR2: LNHDA and SQIVND (reference sequence). V lost 6 bases and J 0 bases, leaving 16 bases between the germline ends. The CDR3 has 16 amino acids. In DNA, the CDR3 is TGTGCCAGTAGCACGATTAGCGGATCTAGCACAGATACGCAGTATTTT. Protein sequence: CASSTISGSSTDTQYF.

The chain recombines TRBV5-6 with TRBJ1-2; 9 bases match TRBD1. The CDR3 is 17 residues long. J gave up 9 bases and V 1 base, and 16 bases lay outside the gene matches. CDR1 is SGHDT and CDR2 is YYEEEE in the germline V gene. CDR3 sequence: CASSLYRGPTSGKSYTF. Here the CDR3 DNA reads TGTGCCAGCAGCTTGTACAGGGGGCCTACTAGCGGAAAGAGCTACACCTTC. The variable domain in full, with the rest retrieved from reference TRBV5-6 and TRBJ1-2, is DAGVTQSPTHLIKTRGQQVTLRCSPKSGHDTVSWYQQALGQGPQFIFQYYEEEERQRGNFPDRFSGHQFPNYSSELNVNALLLGDSALYLCASSLYRGPTSGKSYTFGSGTRLTVV.

This clone was detected only once. This chain uses TRBV28 with TRBJ1-5, with 8 positions matching TRBD1. The V segment lost 7 bases and the J segment 4 bases; nucleotides outside the gene matches: 3. CDR3 length: 13 residues. The germline V gene has CDR1 MDHEN and CDR2 SYDVKM. CDR3 sequence (DNA): TGTGCCAGCATTCGGACAGGGAATCAGCCCCAGCATTTT. Its protein is CASIRTGNQPQHF.

This clone was counted between two and nine times. J is TRBJ1-3 and V is TRBV19; 8 nucleotides align to TRBD1. The V segment lost 7 bases and the J segment 0 bases; nucleotides outside the gene matches: 8. CDR1 and CDR2 from the germline V gene are LNHDA and SQIVND (reference sequence). This CDR3 is 16 amino acids long. Written as DNA, the CDR3 is TGTGCCAGTAACCCGACAGGGGCCTTCTCTGGAAACACCATATATTTT. Protein sequence: CASNPTGAFSGNTIYF.